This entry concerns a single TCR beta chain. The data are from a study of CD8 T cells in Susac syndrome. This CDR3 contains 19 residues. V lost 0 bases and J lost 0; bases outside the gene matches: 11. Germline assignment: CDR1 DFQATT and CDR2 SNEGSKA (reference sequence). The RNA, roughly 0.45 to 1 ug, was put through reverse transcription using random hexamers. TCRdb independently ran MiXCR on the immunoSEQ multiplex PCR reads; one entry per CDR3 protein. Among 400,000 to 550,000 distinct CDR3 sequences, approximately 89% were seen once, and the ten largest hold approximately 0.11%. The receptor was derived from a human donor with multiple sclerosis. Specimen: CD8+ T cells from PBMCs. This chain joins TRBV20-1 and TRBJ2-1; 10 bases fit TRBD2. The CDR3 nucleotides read TGCAGTGCTAGAGATACTAGCGGGGAAAACCCGAGCTCCTACAATGAGCAGTTCTTC. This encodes CSARDTSGENPSSYNEQFF.